Following are 18 T cell receptor beta chains from one sample sequenced in a study of a mutant IDH1 vaccine in newly diagnosed glioma. What these receptors recognize is not known. Noted time point: week 23, last vaccination. Vaccination comprised doses that each held 300 ug of mutant IDH1 20-mer peptide, plus topical imiquimod. Profiled with immunoSEQ multiplex PCR; TCRdb holds only in-frame clones, not every one. Found here are under 85,000 clones, more than 70% of them singletons; the top ten hold around 0.73%. The sequencing used PBMCs, collected from a glioma patient whose treatment included an IDH1 peptide vaccine. Source of these receptors: a woman in her fifties or sixties with glioma.

V and J are TRBV10-2 and TRBJ2-2; a weak D match, TRBD1 (6 bases). The CDR3 covers 14 residues. The ends were cut back, 7 bases at V and 7 bases at J, with 16 bases in the middle. Germline CDR1 WSHSY, CDR2 SAAADI. The CDR3 reads CASKGQLRIGELFF. The DNA for the CDR3 is TGCGCCAGCAAAGGACAGCTCCGGATCGGGGAGCTGTTTTTT.

V usage is TRBV4-1 and J usage is TRBJ2-3, with TRBD2 matching over 7 bases. The CDR3 totals 14 residues. Germline V gene data show CDR1 as MGHRA and CDR2 as YSYEKL. J gave up 6 bases and V 5 bases, and 8 bases lay outside the gene matches. CDR3 DNA: TGCGCCAGCAGCGAGAGGGAGGGAATGGATACGCAGTATTTT. Protein sequence: CASSEREGMDTQYF.

The chain is built from TRBV2 and TRBJ2-1, with D uncertain. CDR1 and CDR2 (germline): SNHLY, FYNNEI. CDR3 size: 16 residues. V gave up 3 bases and J gave up 0 bases, with 12 bases separating them. The CDR3 spells CASSDVVIRSYNEQFF. The CDR3 region has the DNA TGTGCCAGCAGTGATGTAGTAATTCGCTCCTACAATGAGCAGTTCTTC.

The chain couples TRBV28 to TRBJ1-6; TRBD1 matches at 8 bases. Germline V gene data show CDR1 as MDHEN and CDR2 as SYDVKM. Trimming cost V 5 bases and J 9 bases; bases outside gene matches: 6. There are 14 residues in the CDR3. Written as DNA, the CDR3 is TGTGCCAGCAGTCCTGGACAGGGTCGTTCACCCCTCCACTTT. Residues: CASSPGQGRSPLHF. The entire variable domain, with the rest obtained from reference TRBV28 and TRBJ1-6, is as follows: DVKVTQSSRYLVKRTGEKVFLECVQDMDHENMFWYRQDPGLGLRLIYFSYDVKMKEKGDIPEGYSVSREKKERFSLILESASTNQTSMYLCASSPGQGRSPLHFGNGTRLTVT.

In nucleotides, the CDR3 is TGTGCCAGCAGCACGGACAGGGGGGAATTGGAGCAGTACTTC. Translation: CASSTDRGELEQYF. This chain links TRBV7-2 with TRBJ2-7; 10 nucleotides line up with TRBD1. The germline CDR1 and CDR2 sequences are SGHTA and FQGNSA. The CDR3 totals 14 residues. Trimming cost V 5 bases and J 7 bases; bases outside gene matches: 8.

This clone was detected a few times. The CDR3 loop reads CASSKEQYF. Here the CDR3 DNA reads TGTGCCAGCAGTAAAGAGCAGTACTTC. The V call is TRBV2, the J call TRBJ2-7; D call uncertain. The CDR3 loop spans 9 amino acids. The V end was cut by 5 bases, the J end by 7 bases, with 3 bases between. Germline loops: CDR1 SNHLY, CDR2 FYNNEI. Complete variable domain (other parts from reference TRBV2 and TRBJ2-7): EPEVTQTPSHQVTQMGQEVILRCVPISNHLYFYWYRQILGQKVEFLVSFYNNEISEKSEIFDDQFSVERPDGSNFTLKIRSTKLEDSAMYFCASSKEQYFGPGTRLTVT.

The V call is TRBV6-6, the J call TRBJ2-1; 7 nucleotides line up with TRBD1. This CDR3 is 13 amino acids long. V shed 4 bases, J shed 7 bases, and the junction held 4 bases outside the gene matches. Per the germline V gene, CDR1 is MNHNY and CDR2 is SVGAGI (reference sequence). The CDR3 DNA reads TGTGCCAGCAGTTTGAGGGGGCAGAATGAGCAGTTCTTC. Its translation is CASSLRGQNEQFF.

The V call is TRBV27, the J call TRBJ2-7, with D perhaps matching TRBD2 (6 bases). Germline V gene lookup returns CDR1 MNHEY and CDR2 SMNVEV (reference sequence). CDR3 length equals 15 residues. V lost 7 bases and J 5 bases, leaving 21 bases between the germline ends. CDR3 sequence: CASTRDSLRLNEQYF. The CDR3 DNA reads as TGTGCCAGCACTAGGGACTCCCTCCGTTTGAACGAGCAGTACTTC.

The V gene is TRBV19, the J gene TRBJ2-3, with D perhaps matching TRBD2 (7 bases). Per the germline V gene, CDR1 is LNHDA and CDR2 is SQIVND (reference sequence). The CDR3 runs 16 residues. The V and J ends lost 3 bases and 2 bases respectively, with 15 bases between them. As DNA, the CDR3 is TGTGCCAGTAGTATGTCGGGGGGCGCGTACACAGATACGCAGTATTTT. Its protein product is CASSMSGGAYTDTQYF.

V gene TRBV12-5 combines with J gene TRBJ2-5; 12 bases fit TRBD1. The CDR3 is 16 residues long. After removal of 7 bases from V and 5 bases from J, the junction contained 11 bases not matched to a gene. Looked up from germline, CDR1 is LGHNT and CDR2 is FRNRAP. The CDR3 sequence is CASALGQGASGETQYF. CDR3 DNA sequence: TGTGCTAGTGCTCTGGGACAGGGGGCGTCCGGGGAGACCCAGTACTTC.

This chain uses TRBV2 with TRBJ2-7; no definite D call. The V gene's germline CDR1 is SNHLY and CDR2 FYNNEI. This CDR3 contains 12 residues. The V and J ends lost 1 base and 3 bases respectively, with 4 bases between them. The CDR3 loop is CASSEVYYEQYF. The CDR3 DNA sequence: TGTGCCAGCAGTGAAGTCTACTACGAGCAGTACTTC.

The chain links TRBV11-1 to TRBJ2-4; TRBD1 is a possible D gene (5 bases). The CDR3 is 14 residues long. From germline, CDR1 is SGHAT and CDR2 FQDESV (reference sequence). The ends were cut back, 3 bases at V and 6 bases at J, with 12 bases in the middle. CDR3 region: CASSLGRETNIQYF. The CDR3 nucleotides read TGTGCCAGCAGCTTGGGCAGGGAAACAAACATTCAGTACTTC.

This clone was found a few times. The chain combines TRBV19 with TRBJ2-1; D possibly corresponds to TRBD1 (6 bases). The CDR3 totals 16 residues. Germline V lookup: CDR1 LNHDA, CDR2 SQIVND (reference sequence). Trimming pared 8 bases from V and 3 bases from J, leaving 20 bases between. The CDR3 is CASSSSGTISYNEQFF. The CDR3, as DNA: TGTGCCAGTTCCTCTTCCGGGACAATAAGCTACAATGAGCAGTTCTTC.

The chain joins TRBV4-2 to TRBJ2-3; 11 bases agree with TRBD2. The germline CDR1 and CDR2 sequences are LGHNA and YNFKEQ. The CDR3 is 16 residues long. J lost 5 bases, V lost 2 bases, and 6 bases had no gene match. The CDR3 protein is CASSQLQTSGKDTQYF. The CDR3 nucleotides read TGTGCCAGCAGCCAATTACAGACTAGCGGGAAAGATACGCAGTATTTT.

V is TRBV5-6 and J is TRBJ1-4; TRBD1 agrees at 11 bases. V lost 4 bases, J lost 8 bases, and 7 bases stayed unmatched. Germline V gives CDR1 SGHDT, CDR2 YYEEEE. The CDR3 is 15 amino acids. CDR3 region: CASSPGQGAGEKLFF. DNA of the CDR3: TGTGCCAGCAGCCCCGGACAGGGGGCTGGCGAAAAACTGTTTTTT.

The V gene is TRBV10-2, the J gene TRBJ1-1; perhaps TRBD1 as D (6 bases). There are 15 residues in the CDR3. CDR1 and CDR2 from the germline V gene are WSHSY and SAAADI. Trimming left V 2 bases short and J 1 base short, with 11 bases between. In DNA, the CDR3 is TGCGCCAGCAGTGAGGCGGGACAACCGAACACTGAAGCTTTCTTT. Its translation: CASSEAGQPNTEAFF.

The gene calls are TRBV5-4 and TRBJ2-3, with D hard to call. CDR1 and CDR2 from the germline V gene are SGHNT and YYREEE (reference sequence). Deletions cut 2 bases from V and 3 bases from J, with 4 bases between. The CDR3 spans 12 residues. The CDR3 spells CASSFWTDTQYF. As DNA, the CDR3 is TGTGCCAGCAGCTTCTGGACAGATACGCAGTATTTT.

The rearrangement joins TRBV25-1 to TRBJ1-1; D call uncertain. From germline, CDR1 is MGHDK and CDR2 SYGVNS. The CDR3 totals 14 residues. Trimming removed 2 bases from V and 0 bases from J, with 7 bases in between. CDR3 sequence reads: CASSERYVNTEAFF. CDR3 bases: TGTGCCAGCAGTGAACGGTACGTGAACACTGAAGCTTTCTTT.